This record concerns one T cell receptor beta chain sequence. The antigen remains unidentified. The data derive from a study of T cells in Graves' hyperthyroidism and ophthalmopathy. RNA transcripts were the template for amplifying TCR beta CDR3 regions. The HTBI primer set was used in a first-round RT-PCR of the TCR CDR3. TCRdb itself ran the multiplex PCR reads through MiXCR, one entry per CDR3 protein. The sample holds 280,000 or so distinct CDR3 sequences; 12% to 15% are singletons and the top ten take 30% to 35%. Study conclusions and caveats: Blood held most thyroid clonotypes expanded above 0.001 frequency. Progression to ophthalmopathy was predicted a median of roughly 6.5 months early.

This clonotype was sampled from a woman between 45 and 60 years old with Graves' hyperthyroidism that later progressed to Graves' ophthalmopathy. The sample consisted of blood.

In nucleotides, the CDR3 is TGCAGTGCTAGAGGGGGTAGCGGGGGGTACGAGCAGTACTTC. Translation gives CSARGGSGGYEQYF. The chain links TRBV20-1 to TRBJ2-7, with 10 bases aligning to TRBD2. Trimming at V came to 1 base and at J to 4 bases, leaving 4 bases not matched to a gene. Germline CDR1 is DFQATT and CDR2 is SNEGSKA (reference sequence). The CDR3 is 14 amino acids.